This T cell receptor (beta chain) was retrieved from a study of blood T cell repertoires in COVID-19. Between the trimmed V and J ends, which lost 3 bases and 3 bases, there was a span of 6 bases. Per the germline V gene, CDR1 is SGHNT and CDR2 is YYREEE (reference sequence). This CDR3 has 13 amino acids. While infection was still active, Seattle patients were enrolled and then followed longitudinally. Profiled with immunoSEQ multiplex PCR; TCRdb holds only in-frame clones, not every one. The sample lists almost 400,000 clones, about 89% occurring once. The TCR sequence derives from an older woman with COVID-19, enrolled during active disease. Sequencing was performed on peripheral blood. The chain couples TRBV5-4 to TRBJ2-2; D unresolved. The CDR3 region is CASSYGYTGELFF. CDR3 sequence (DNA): TGTGCCAGCAGCTACGGTTACACCGGGGAGCTGTTTTTT.